The rows below give T cell receptor beta chains drawn from one sample of a study of blood T cell repertoires in COVID-19. Data came from immunoSEQ multiplex PCR; TCRdb stores just in-frame clones and leaves some out. The data contain about 220,000 clones, roughly 88% of them singletons. Material for sequencing was peripheral blood. These receptors were collected from a man aged 45-60 years with active or convalescent COVID-19. Each CDR3 is given with its conserved first and last residue. D genes are given only for firm matches. Rows may omit the clone size; those that give it use once, few, many or a size class.

>TRBJ2-7|.|13|TRBV18|TRBD1
TGTGCCAGCTCACCCCGGACAGGGGACGAGCAGTACTTC
CASSPRTGDEQYF
>TRBJ2-1|.|17|TRBV7-9|TRBD1
TGTGCCAGCGGGCCGTCGACAGGGACAGCGGCGGGCAATGAGCAGTTCTTC
CASGPSTGTAAGNEQFF
>TRBJ2-7|.|15|TRBV12-5|.
TGTGCTAGTGGATTCCCACCGGGATTTACCTACGAGCAGTACTTC
CASGFPPGFTYEQYF
>TRBJ1-2|.|13|TRBV28|.
TGTGCCAGCAGCCTTTACAGTAACTATGGCTACACCTTC
CASSLYSNYGYTF
>TRBJ1-4|.|15|TRBV7-2|.
TGTGCCAGCAGCCTAGAGACAAGCCGTAATGAAAAACTGTTTTTT
CASSLETSRNEKLFF
>TRBJ1-1|.|15|TRBV6-6|TRBD1
TGTGCCAGCAGTGGGACAGGGGGATTGAACACTGAAGCTTTCTTT
CASSGTGGLNTEAFF
>TRBJ2-2|.|18|TRBV7-2|TRBD1
TGTGCCAGCAGCTTAGGGTACAGGGGGAATGAAAACACCGGGGAGCTGTTTTTT
CASSLGYRGNENTGELFF
>TRBJ2-5|few|14|TRBV7-8|.
TGTGCCAGCAGCTTAGTAGGAGGGCAAGAGACCCAGTACTTC
CASSLVGGQETQYF
>TRBJ1-2|.|15|TRBV3-1/TRBV3-2|.
TGTGCCAGCAGCCCGAGCCGGGGAGGGAACTATGGCTACACCTTC
CASSPSRGGNYGYTF
>TRBJ1-6|.|17|TRBV7-3|TRBD1
TGTGCCAGCAGCACACTCTACAGGGGCAATCTTCGTTCACCCCTCCACTTT
CASSTLYRGNLRSPLHF
>TRBJ2-5|.|18|TRBV5-4|.
TGTGCCAGCACCCGCGGTGTGGGAGGGGGGCTCGGCGGAGAGACCCAGTACTTC
CASTRGVGGGLGGETQYF
>TRBJ2-5|.|19|TRBV3-1/TRBV3-2|.
TGTGCCAGCAGCCCACGGGCTAGCGCTCGGTCTGGGGTCCAAGAGACCCAGTACTTC
CASSPRASARSGVQETQYF
>TRBJ1-1|.|15|TRBV6-2/TRBV6-3|TRBD1
TGTGCCAGCAGTGACCACGACAGGGAAGGAACTGAAGCTTTCTTT
CASSDHDREGTEAFF
>TRBJ2-3|once|16|TRBV11-3|TRBD2
TGTGCCAGCAGCTTAGGGGCCGGGACTAGCGGAGTTACGCAGTATTTT
CASSLGAGTSGVTQYF
>TRBJ1-1|.|13|TRBV10-2|.
TGCGCCAGCAGTGATGGGCAGTACACTGAAGCTTTCTTT
CASSDGQYTEAFF
>TRBJ1-2|.|15|TRBV7-2|TRBD1
TGTGCCAGCAGCTCGCCGGGACAGGGGTTCTATGGCTACACCTTC
CASSSPGQGFYGYTF
>TRBJ2-7|.|14|TRBV3-1/TRBV3-2|TRBD2
TGTGCCAGCAGCCCGGGTAGCGGGGTCTACGAGCAGTACTTC
CASSPGSGVYEQYF
>TRBJ1-2|.|13|TRBV28|TRBD1
TGTGCCAGCAACGCCCGGGACAGGGATGGCTACACCTTC
CASNARDRDGYTF
>TRBJ1-2|few|15|TRBV18|TRBD1
TGTGCCAGCTCACCGCCGACAGGGGGCCTCTATGGCTACACCTTC
CASSPPTGGLYGYTF
>TRBJ2-5|.|14|TRBV7-2|.
TGTGCCAGCAGCACCCAGGGGTGGGGGGAGACCCAGTACTTC
CASSTQGWGETQYF
>TRBJ1-5|once|16|TRBV16|TRBD1
TGTGCCAGCAGCCAAAAATCGGGGACAGGGGGCATCCCCCAGCATTTT
CASSQKSGTGGIPQHF
>TRBJ2-5|.|14|TRBV2|TRBD2
TGTGCCAGCAGCCAGCGGGGGGTTCAAGAGACCCAGTACTTC
CASSQRGVQETQYF
>TRBJ1-1|.|15|TRBV19|TRBD1
TGTGCCAGTAGTATGACAGGGGGCGCCGGGACTGAAGCTTTCTTT
CASSMTGGAGTEAFF
>TRBJ1-2|.|13|TRBV7-2|.
TGTGCCAGCAGCTTAGAACGGAACTATGGCTACACCTTC
CASSLERNYGYTF
>TRBJ1-6|.|13|TRBV19|.
TGTGCCAGTAGTATAGGACTGAATTCACCCCTCCACTTT
CASSIGLNSPLHF
>TRBJ2-7|few|16|TRBV11-3|TRBD2
TGTGCCAGCAGCCCCCAGGGGCGGGAGGTCTCCTACGAGCAGTACTTC
CASSPQGREVSYEQYF
>TRBJ1-5|.|15|TRBV28|TRBD1
TGTGCCAGCAGTTCGGACAGGGGGGTCACTCAGCCCCAGCATTTT
CASSSDRGVTQPQHF
>TRBJ2-5|.|14|TRBV29-1|.
TGCAGCGTTGAATATACAGTGGCACAAGAGACCCAGTACTTC
CSVEYTVAQETQYF
>TRBJ2-1|.|14|TRBV7-6|.
TGTGCCAGCAGCTTAGTTGGAGGCGACAATGAGCAGTTCTTC
CASSLVGGDNEQFF
>TRBJ2-2|few|15|TRBV6-6|TRBD2
TGTGCCAGCAGTCCCGGGACTAGAAGTGCCGGGGAGCTGTTTTTT
CASSPGTRSAGELFF
>TRBJ2-2|.|16|TRBV18|.
TGTGCCAGCTCACCATTAGCGGTAATGAACACCGGGGAGCTGTTTTTT
CASSPLAVMNTGELFF
>TRBJ2-5|.|14|TRBV5-1|.
TGCGCCAGCAGCTTGCGGAGGGTAGAAGAGACCCAGTACTTC
CASSLRRVEETQYF
>TRBJ1-2|.|16|TRBV5-1|TRBD1
TGCGCCAGCAGCTACGGGACAGGGGGCGCAAGCTATGGCTACACCTTC
CASSYGTGGASYGYTF
>TRBJ2-5|.|11|TRBV2|.
TGTGCCACCAGTAAGGGGGAGACCCAGTACTTC
CATSKGETQYF
>TRBJ2-2|.|16|TRBV11-3|TRBD2
TGTGCCAGCAGCTCGGGACTAGCGATGAACACCGGGGAGCTGTTTTTT
CASSSGLAMNTGELFF
>TRBJ1-3|many|15|TRBV4-3|.
TGCGCCAGCAGCCAAGAGTTTTCGGGAGGAAACACCATATATTTT
CASSQEFSGGNTIYF
>TRBJ2-1|.|15|TRBV19|TRBD1
TGTGCCAGTAGTATTGGGACAGGGAGTTTTCATGAGCAGTTCTTC
CASSIGTGSFHEQFF
>TRBJ2-3|once|15|TRBV5-1|TRBD1
TGCGCCAGCAGCTCACGGGACAGAAACACAGATACGCAGTATTTT
CASSSRDRNTDTQYF
>TRBJ2-2|.|14|TRBV19|TRBD1
TGTGCCAGTACCCCAAACAGGGGGCAGGGGGAGCTGTTTTTT
CASTPNRGQGELFF
>TRBJ2-5|.|12|TRBV18|.
TGTGCCAGCGACTACAGGGAAGAGACCCAGTACTTC
CASDYREETQYF
>TRBJ2-2|.|17|TRBV4-2|TRBD1
TGTGCCAGCAGCTCAACCCCCGGACAGGAAAGCACCGGGGAGCTGTTTTTT
CASSSTPGQESTGELFF
>TRBJ1-4|.|16|TRBV5-5|.
TGTGCCAGCAGCTTGGGGGTATGGGGCCCTAATGAAAAACTGTTTTTT
CASSLGVWGPNEKLFF
>TRBJ1-4|.|18|TRBV5-8|TRBD1
TGTGCCAGCAGCTCGAGACAGGGGCCACTTGATACTAATGAAAAACTGTTTTTT
CASSSRQGPLDTNEKLFF
>TRBJ1-1|.|14|TRBV29-1|TRBD1
TGCAGCGTATTTCGGGACAGCATGAACACTGAAGCTTTCTTT
CSVFRDSMNTEAFF
>TRBJ2-2|.|16|TRBV5-1|.
TGCGCCAGCAGATTCTCTACAGGGTCGGGGACCGGGGAGCTGTTTTTT
CASRFSTGSGTGELFF
>TRBJ1-6|few|15|TRBV5-1|TRBD1
TGCGCCAGCAGCCCGGGGACAGCGGATAATTCACCCCTCCACTTT
CASSPGTADNSPLHF
>TRBJ2-3|.|15|TRBV10-1|TRBD2
TGCGCCAGCAGAAGTAGCGGGACTCGCACAGATACGCAGTATTTT
CASRSSGTRTDTQYF
>TRBJ1-4|.|15|TRBV29-1|TRBD1
TGCAGCGTCCCGGCGACAGGGGGAACTAATGAAAAACTGTTTTTT
CSVPATGGTNEKLFF
>TRBJ1-5|.|14|TRBV5-8|TRBD1
TGTGCCAGCAGCCCGAGGACAGGTAGTCAGCCCCAGCATTTT
CASSPRTGSQPQHF
>TRBJ2-1|.|15|TRBV6-1|TRBD1
TGTGCCAGCAGTGAATTTCGGACAGGGGGCAATGAGCAGTTCTTC
CASSEFRTGGNEQFF
>TRBJ1-1|.|15|TRBV18|TRBD1
TGTGCCAGCTCACCACCGGACAGGACGAACACTGAAGCTTTCTTT
CASSPPDRTNTEAFF
>TRBJ2-5|.|15|TRBV5-1|TRBD2
TGCGCCAGCAGCTTGGCCGCGGGGGGGCAGGAGACCCAGTACTTC
CASSLAAGGQETQYF
>TRBJ2-3|.|16|TRBV3-1/TRBV3-2|TRBD2
TGTGCCAGCAGCCAAGGGGCGGGGGGGCTTACAGATACGCAGTATTTT
CASSQGAGGLTDTQYF
>TRBJ2-3|.|16|TRBV11-2|.
TGTGCCAGCAGCCGGGGCGACAGGAGTAGCACAGATACGCAGTATTTT
CASSRGDRSSTDTQYF
>TRBJ2-2|few|12|TRBV6-5|TRBD2
TGTGCCTGTCGGACTAGCGGGAAGGAGCTGTTTTTT
CACRTSGKELFF
>TRBJ1-3|once|15|TRBV10-3|.
TGTGCCATAAGAGATGACACTCGCTCTGGAAACACCATATATTTT
CAIRDDTRSGNTIYF
>TRBJ2-3|.|17|TRBV7-2|TRBD2
TGTGCCAGCAGCTCCCGGGGCGGGACTAGCGGGGAAGATACGCAGTATTTT
CASSSRGGTSGEDTQYF
>TRBJ2-1|.|15|TRBV15|TRBD2
TGTGCCACCAGCAGAGAGGCGGGGGCCTACAATGAGCAGTTCTTC
CATSREAGAYNEQFF
>TRBJ1-5|.|13|TRBV18|.
TGTGCCAGCTCACGAGGGCCTTCTCAGCCCCAGCATTTT
CASSRGPSQPQHF
>TRBJ2-3|.|17|TRBV19|TRBD2
TGTGCCAGTAGTATTTCTAGCGGGAGGACCAGCACAGATACGCAGTATTTT
CASSISSGRTSTDTQYF